This TCR beta chain was recorded in a study of shared clonotypes between healthy human individuals. On the study more broadly: Three CD4 naive, three CD4 memory, two CD8 naive and one CD8 memory plate were used per donor.

V lost 3 bases and J 2 bases, leaving 11 bases between the germline ends. Germline values: CDR1 LNHDA, CDR2 SQIVND (reference sequence). This CDR3 is 14 amino acids long. This clone was observed a single time. The input for sorted-subset replicate PCRs was around 210 ng DNA, about 30,000 T cell genomes. The table came from immunoSEQ multiplex PCR; TCRdb's copy has only in-frame clones and leaves some out. The table records about 700,000 clones, around 90% of them present only once. The naive CD8 population came from CD45RO-negative cells selected for CCR7, without terminally differentiated effector memory CD45RA+ cells.

The receptor was derived from a man aged 25-40 years in good health. The chain joins TRBV19 to TRBJ2-7; D not certain. Sequences were obtained from naive CD8+ T cells sorted from blood. Here the CDR3 DNA reads TGTGCCAGTAGTATCTTACCGTCCGCCTACGAGCAGTACTTC. Amino acid sequence: CASSILPSAYEQYF.